The subject of this entry is one T cell receptor beta chain. V was clipped by 1 base and J by 8 bases, with 14 bases between them. Germline V lookup: CDR1 LGHDT, CDR2 YNNKEL (reference sequence). This CDR3 spans 14 amino acids. Methods used by the authors: Reference gene primer amplification gave estimated nucleated cell counts. The table came from immunoSEQ multiplex PCR; TCRdb's copy has only in-frame clones and leaves some out. V, J and clone size are those of that table, while D and trimming were read from the DNA. Here the sample spans hundreds of thousands of clones, over 75% being singletons. The data originate from a study of blood T cell repertoires in COVID-19. On the study more broadly: The United States, Italy and Spain were the sources of the acute and convalescent COVID-19 samples. PBMCs, B-cell-depleted T cells, or T cells provided the cDNA or gDNA that made up the material.

Seattle's enrolled individuals joined amid active infection and were then monitored longitudinally. The chain employs TRBV3-1 (or the pseudogene TRBV3-2) and TRBJ1-2; TRBD1 is a possible D gene (6 bases). Sequenced sample: peripheral blood. The TCR was taken from a woman aged 55-70 years with COVID-19, enrolled during active disease. The chain's CDR3 is CASSQAPVGGGYTF. In DNA form, the CDR3 reads TGTGCCAGCAGCCAAGCCCCCGTAGGGGGAGGCTACACCTTC.